This entry lists 3 T cell receptor beta chains sequenced from one sample in a study of T-cell memory formation after mild COVID-19. Each CDR3 protein gets one entry after TCRdb re-called the 5' RACE reads with MiXCR. Altogether just over 150,000 distinct CDR3 sequences are present, roughly 30% being singletons, with the ten largest covering approximately 12%. Sequenced input: PBMCs or a T cell subset sorted from them (not recorded which). These receptors all come from an adult woman who had mild COVID-19 (a few samples of this study predate the infection). Cell type and time point are not known.

There are a few counts of this clonotype. The rearrangement uses TRBV3-1 and TRBJ2-5; 9 bases agree with TRBD2. From germline, CDR1 is LGHDT and CDR2 YNNKEL (reference sequence). Germline trimming cut 1 base from V and 1 base from J; bases unmatched to any gene: 4. This CDR3 has 16 residues. In DNA form, the CDR3 reads TGTGCCAGCAGCCAAGGGCAAGCGGGAGGCCAAGAGACCCAGTACTTC. It specifies CASSQGQAGGQETQYF.

V and J are TRBV29-1 and TRBJ2-2; D uncertain. Germline CDR1 reads SQVTM; CDR2 reads ANQGSEA. The V gene lost 6 bases and the J gene lost 0 bases, with 11 bases spanning the gap. The CDR3 length is 14 residues. CDR3: CSVPRTSNTGELFF. As DNA, the CDR3 is TGCAGCGTCCCGCGCACCTCGAACACCGGGGAGCTGTTTTTT.

This clonotype has more than one count but fewer than ten. The chain is built from TRBV7-9 and TRBJ2-3; no firm D call. The CDR3 has 16 residues. V dropped 4 bases and J dropped 0 bases, with 14 bases sitting between them. Germline CDR1 reads SEHNR; CDR2 reads FQNEAQ (reference sequence). This CDR3 is CASSSRTFPSTDTQYF. The DNA of the CDR3 is TGTGCCAGCAGCTCCCGAACTTTTCCTAGCACAGATACGCAGTATTTT.